This T cell receptor (beta chain) was identified in a study of neurological immune-mediated disorders. A single record per CDR3 protein comes from TCRdb applying MiXCR to the 5' RACE reads. The profile shows 55,000 to 65,000 distinct CDR3 sequences, roughly 3.2% of them singletons. This CDR3 has 13 amino acids. CDR1 and CDR2 from the germline V gene are SEHNR and FQNEAQ (reference sequence). The V gene lost 5 bases and the J gene lost 5 bases, with 10 bases spanning the gap. This clonotype was recorded many times. This TCR derives from a woman aged 30 to 39 with multiple sclerosis. The specimen sequenced was PBMCs. V is TRBV7-9 and J is TRBJ2-1; D is uncertain. CDR3 bases: TGTGCCAGCAGCCTCATGGGCGACAATGAGCAGTTCTTC. Protein product: CASSLMGDNEQFF.